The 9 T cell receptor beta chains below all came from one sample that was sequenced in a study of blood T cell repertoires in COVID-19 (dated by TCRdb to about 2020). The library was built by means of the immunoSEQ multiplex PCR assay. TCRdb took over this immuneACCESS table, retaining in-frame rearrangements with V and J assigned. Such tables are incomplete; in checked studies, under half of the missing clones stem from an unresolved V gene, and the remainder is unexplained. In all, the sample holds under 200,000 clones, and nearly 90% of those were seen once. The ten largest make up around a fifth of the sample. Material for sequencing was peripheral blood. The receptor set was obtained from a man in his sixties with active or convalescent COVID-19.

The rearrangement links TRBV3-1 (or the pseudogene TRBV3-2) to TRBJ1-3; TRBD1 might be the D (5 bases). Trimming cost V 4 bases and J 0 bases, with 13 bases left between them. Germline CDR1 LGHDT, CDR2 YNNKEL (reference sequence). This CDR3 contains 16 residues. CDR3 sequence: CASSLGRDLSGNTIYF. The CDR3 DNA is TGTGCCAGCAGCCTGGGGAGGGACCTCTCTGGAAACACCATATATTTT.

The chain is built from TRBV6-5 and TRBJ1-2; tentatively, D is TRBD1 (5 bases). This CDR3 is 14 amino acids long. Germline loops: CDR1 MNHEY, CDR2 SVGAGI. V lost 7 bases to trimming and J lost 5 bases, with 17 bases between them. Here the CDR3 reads CASTLQGGIYGYTF. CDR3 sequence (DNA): TGTGCCAGCACCCTCCAGGGAGGGATTTATGGCTACACCTTC.

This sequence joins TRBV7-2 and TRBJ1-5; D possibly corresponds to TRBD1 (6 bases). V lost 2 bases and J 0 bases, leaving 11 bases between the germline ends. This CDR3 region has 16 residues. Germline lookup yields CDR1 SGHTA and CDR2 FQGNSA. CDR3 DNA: TGTGCCAGCAGCTTATTGGGGACACATAGCAATCAGCCCCAGCATTTT. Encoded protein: CASSLLGTHSNQPQHF.

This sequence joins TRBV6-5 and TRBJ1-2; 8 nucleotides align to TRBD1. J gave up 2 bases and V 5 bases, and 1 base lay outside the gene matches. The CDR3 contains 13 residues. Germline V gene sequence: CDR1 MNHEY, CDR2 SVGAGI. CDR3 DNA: TGTGCCAGCAGTCCAGGGGGCAACTATGGCTACACCTTC. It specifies CASSPGGNYGYTF.

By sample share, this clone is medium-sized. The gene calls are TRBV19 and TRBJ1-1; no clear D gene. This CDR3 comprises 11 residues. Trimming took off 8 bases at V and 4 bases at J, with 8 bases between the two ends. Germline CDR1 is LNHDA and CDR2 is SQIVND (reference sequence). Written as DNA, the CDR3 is TGTGCCAGTGCGGGATCCACTGAAGCTTTCTTT. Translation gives CASAGSTEAFF.

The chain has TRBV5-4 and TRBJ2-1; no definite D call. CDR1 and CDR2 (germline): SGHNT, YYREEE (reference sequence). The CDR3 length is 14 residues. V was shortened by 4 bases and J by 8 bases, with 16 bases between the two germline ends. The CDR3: CASSPSLGWDEQFF. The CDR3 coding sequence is TGTGCCAGCAGCCCTAGTCTTGGGTGGGATGAGCAGTTCTTC. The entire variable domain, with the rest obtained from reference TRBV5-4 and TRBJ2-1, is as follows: ETGVTQSPTHLIKTRGQQVTLRCSSQSGHNTVSWYQQALGQGPQFIFQYYREEENGRGNFPPRFSGLQFPNYSSELNVNALELDDSALYLCASSPSLGWDEQFFGPGTRLTVL.

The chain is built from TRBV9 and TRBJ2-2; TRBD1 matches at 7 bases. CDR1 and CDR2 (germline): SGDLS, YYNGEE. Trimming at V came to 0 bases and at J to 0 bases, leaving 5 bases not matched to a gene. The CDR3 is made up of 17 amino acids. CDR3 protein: CASSVEAGGSNTGELFF. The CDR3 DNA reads TGTGCCAGCAGCGTAGAGGCAGGGGGATCGAACACCGGGGAGCTGTTTTTT. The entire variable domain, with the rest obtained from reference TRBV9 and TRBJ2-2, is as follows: DSGVTQTPKHLITATGQRVTLRCSPRSGDLSVYWYQQSLDQGLQFLIQYYNGEERAKGNILERFSAQQFPDLHSELNLSSLELGDSALYFCASSVEAGGSNTGELFFGEGSRLTVL.

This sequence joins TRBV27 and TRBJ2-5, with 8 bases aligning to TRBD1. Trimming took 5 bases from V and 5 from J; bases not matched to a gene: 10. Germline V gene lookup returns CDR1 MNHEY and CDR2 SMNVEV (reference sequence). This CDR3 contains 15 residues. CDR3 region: CASSPGQGLVETQYF. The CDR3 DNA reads TGTGCCAGCAGTCCTGGACAGGGTTTGGTGGAGACCCAGTACTTC.

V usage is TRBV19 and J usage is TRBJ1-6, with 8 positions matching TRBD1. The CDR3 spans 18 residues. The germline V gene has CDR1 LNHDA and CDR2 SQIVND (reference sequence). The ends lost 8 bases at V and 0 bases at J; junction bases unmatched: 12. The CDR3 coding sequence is TGTGCCAGTCACCCACAGGGGGGGGCATTCTCCTATAATTCACCCCTCCACTTT. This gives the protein CASHPQGGAFSYNSPLHF.